This passage covers 30 T cell receptor beta chains from one sample sequenced in a study of PD-1 blockade in classical Hodgkin lymphoma (dated by TCRdb to 2018 to 2020). To prepare the library, the immunoSEQ multiplex PCR assay was applied. This is the immuneACCESS table as TCRdb keeps it, with only in-frame sequences that have V and J called. A part of the clones is gone; compared with another copy, unresolved V genes explain less than half, and the rest is unexplained. The sample yields about 13,000 clones; around 77% were counted once. The leading ten clones occupy approximately 24% of the sample. The time point label corresponds to: cycle 1 day 1 (C1D1), immediately before nivolumab initiation. All trial patients had relapsed after autologous stem cell transplantation, with cohorts A, B and C differing in prior brentuximab vedotin exposure. The material was peripheral blood mononuclear cells (PBMCs), obtained at baseline. The receptors come from a human donor with classical Hodgkin lymphoma.

This sequence joins TRBV5-1 and TRBJ2-7; D possibly corresponds to TRBD1 (6 bases). CDR1 is SGHRS, CDR2 YFSETQ, per germline. This CDR3 region has 14 residues. Trimming cost V 0 bases and J 2 bases, with 9 bases left between them. Written as DNA, the CDR3 is TGCGCCAGCAGCTTGGACAGGGAAACCTACGAGCAGTACTTC. Protein: CASSLDRETYEQYF.

V usage is TRBV4-3 and J usage is TRBJ1-3; 9 bases match TRBD1. The trim removed 1 base at V and 4 bases at J, leaving 5 bases unmatched. CDR1 and CDR2 from the germline V gene are LGHNA and YSLEER. The CDR3 contains 16 residues. The CDR3 loop is CASSQVGQGSGNTIYF. The CDR3 DNA is TGCGCCAGCAGCCAAGTAGGACAGGGGTCCGGAAACACCATATATTTT.

The CDR3 is CASSLPGGRGETQYF. DNA of the CDR3: TGTGCCAGCAGCTTGCCAGGGGGTAGAGGAGAGACCCAGTACTTC. The genes are TRBV5-6 and TRBJ2-5, with 7 bases identical to TRBD1. The CDR3 is made up of 15 amino acids. V lost 1 base and J lost 4; bases outside the gene matches: 7. CDR1 is SGHDT and CDR2 is YYEEEE in the germline V gene.

In its sample, this clone was seen once. Additional DNA sequences in this sample encode the identical CDR3. This rearrangement joins TRBV7-9 to TRBJ2-7; possible D gene TRBD1, 6 bases. Germline CDR1 and CDR2: SEHNR and FQNEAQ (reference sequence). Trimming pared 0 bases from V and 4 bases from J, leaving 7 bases between. The CDR3 covers 13 residues. The CDR3 loop is CASSLAGGYEQYF. The CDR3 nucleotides are TGTGCCAGCAGCTTAGCAGGGGGATACGAGCAGTACTTC.

The genes are TRBV7-3 and TRBJ1-2; D not certain. The CDR3 totals 15 residues. V lost 4 bases and J 2 bases, leaving 14 bases between the germline ends. The germline gives CDR1 SGHTA, CDR2 FQGTGA. The CDR3 nucleotides read TGTGCCAGCAGCTCCGACGGACGGCGGAACTATGGCTACACCTTC. Translated: CASSSDGRRNYGYTF.

Within the sample, this clone is medium-sized. V is TRBV18 and J is TRBJ1-2, with 7 bases lining up with TRBD1. The CDR3 runs 13 residues. After removal of 2 bases from V and 7 bases from J, the junction contained 4 bases not matched to a gene. Germline V gene sequence: CDR1 KGHSH, CDR2 LQKENI. The CDR3 coding sequence is TGTGCCAGCTCACCAAACAGGGGAATTGGCTACACCTTC. This encodes CASSPNRGIGYTF.

The chain couples TRBV5-1 to TRBJ1-2; D unresolved. V gave up 1 base and J gave up 7 bases, with 17 bases separating them. The V gene's germline CDR1 is SGHRS and CDR2 YFSETQ. This CDR3 comprises 15 residues. CDR3 in amino acids: CASSLSLGLGFGYTF. For the CDR3, the DNA is TGCGCCAGCAGCTTGTCATTAGGGCTGGGATTTGGCTACACCTTC.

The chain joins TRBV7-9 to TRBJ2-1; 11 positions agree with TRBD2. The CDR3 length is 16 residues. The trim removed 5 bases at V and 8 bases at J, leaving 11 bases unmatched. Germline V gene data show CDR1 as SEHNR and CDR2 as FQNEAQ (reference sequence). The CDR3 is CASSITSGGFTDEQFF. The CDR3, as DNA: TGTGCCAGCAGCATCACTAGCGGGGGTTTTACAGATGAGCAGTTCTTC.

The chain uses TRBV5-1 and TRBJ2-1; D remains ambiguous. The CDR3 is made up of 15 amino acids. Trimming cost V 0 bases and J 4 bases, with 11 bases left between them. Germline CDR1 SGHRS, CDR2 YFSETQ. The CDR3 loop is CASSLALLDYNEQFF. The CDR3 DNA sequence: TGCGCCAGCAGCTTGGCTTTGTTAGATTACAATGAGCAGTTCTTC.

The V gene is TRBV5-1, the J gene TRBJ1-4; D is unclear. This CDR3 region has 16 residues. CDR1 is SGHRS and CDR2 is YFSETQ in the germline V gene. V lost 1 base and J lost 4, with 14 bases in between. As DNA, the CDR3 is TGCGCCAGCAGCTTGTTTCAGTGGGGATATAATGAAAAACTGTTTTTT. Amino acid sequence: CASSLFQWGYNEKLFF.

V usage is TRBV28 and J usage is TRBJ2-7; TRBD1 is a possible D gene (6 bases). Germline lookup yields CDR1 MDHEN and CDR2 SYDVKM. The CDR3 consists of 19 residues. V was cut by 5 bases and J by 0 bases, with 26 bases left in between. CDR3 in DNA: TGTGCCAGCAGTCCTCCGGGACAAGTTTTAGTCGATCTCTCCTACGAGCAGTACTTC. Protein product: CASSPPGQVLVDLSYEQYF. Variable domain in full (rest from reference TRBV28 and TRBJ2-7): DVKVTQSSRYLVKRTGEKVFLECVQDMDHENMFWYRQDPGLGLRLIYFSYDVKMKEKGDIPEGYSVSREKKERFSLILESASTNQTSMYLCASSPPGQVLVDLSYEQYFGPGTRLTVT.

This chain connects TRBV28 to TRBJ1-2; TRBD1 is a possible D gene (5 bases). This CDR3 comprises 13 residues. CDR1 and CDR2 from the germline V gene are MDHEN and SYDVKM. V lost 6 bases and J lost 4, with 12 bases in between. The CDR3 bases are TGTGCCAGCAGAGGTTGGGGGTTCTATGGCTACACCTTC. Protein product: CASRGWGFYGYTF.

The rearrangement links TRBV5-1 to TRBJ2-7; 7 bases align to TRBD1. This CDR3 is 13 amino acids long. Germline-derived CDR1 and CDR2 are SGHRS and YFSETQ. Unmatched junction bases numbered 8, after V lost 4 bases and J lost 7 bases. The CDR3 protein is CASSEGQPFEQYF. The DNA of the CDR3 is TGCGCCAGCAGCGAGGGACAGCCGTTTGAGCAGTACTTC.

The V gene is TRBV7-9, the J gene TRBJ2-1, with TRBD1 identical over 10 bases. The germline V gene encodes CDR1 SEHNR and CDR2 FQNEAQ (reference sequence). The CDR3 is 17 residues long. The J segment lost 6 bases and the V segment lost 3 bases, leaving 11 bases of the junction unmatched. The CDR3 loop reads CASSFEPGTGESNEQFF. The DNA for the CDR3 is TGTGCCAGCAGCTTCGAACCCGGGACAGGGGAATCCAATGAGCAGTTCTTC.

V and J are TRBV5-4 and TRBJ1-1; possible D gene TRBD1, 6 bases. V lost 0 bases and J 1 base, leaving 16 bases between the germline ends. The CDR3 sequence is 17 residues long. The V gene's germline CDR1 is SGHNT and CDR2 YYREEE (reference sequence). CDR3: CASSLDGGVFGNTEAFF. CDR3 DNA sequence: TGTGCCAGCAGCTTGGATGGGGGCGTTTTTGGGAACACTGAAGCTTTCTTT.

The chain uses TRBV30 and TRBJ2-4, with a possible D match to TRBD1 (5 bases). Trimming took 5 bases from V and 0 from J, leaving 14 bases between them. Looked up from germline, CDR1 is GTSNPN and CDR2 is SVGIG (reference sequence). The CDR3 has 15 amino acids. The CDR3 DNA is TGTGCCTGGGAGGCCAAGGGGCTAGCCAAAAACATTCAGTACTTC. It specifies CAWEAKGLAKNIQYF.

The gene calls are TRBV2 and TRBJ2-1; 8 nucleotides align to TRBD2. Trimming took 2 bases from V and 7 from J; bases not matched to a gene: 7. The CDR3 loop spans 15 amino acids. CDR1 and CDR2 from the germline V gene are SNHLY and FYNNEI. CDR3 DNA: TGTGCCAGCAGTGAAATGGGACTAGAGACAAATGAGCAGTTCTTC. Translated, it gives CASSEMGLETNEQFF.

The chain is built from TRBV7-2 and TRBJ1-1; tentative D call: TRBD1 (6 bases). This CDR3 region has 15 residues. From germline, CDR1 is SGHTA and CDR2 FQGNSA. V was shortened by 4 bases and J by 1 base, with 13 bases between the two germline ends. The CDR3 here is CASSSGGPTNTEAFF. The DNA of the CDR3 is TGTGCCAGCAGCTCCGGGGGGCCCACGAACACTGAAGCTTTCTTT.

This chain connects TRBV28 to TRBJ2-7, with 9 bases that match TRBD1. Germline V CDR1 and CDR2: MDHEN, SYDVKM. The CDR3 runs to 16 residues. V dropped 5 bases and J dropped 5; count of bases not matched to a gene: 13. CDR3 sequence reads: CASSLGQGLRMDEQYF. In DNA form, the CDR3 reads TGTGCCAGCAGTCTAGGACAGGGGTTGAGGATGGACGAGCAGTACTTC. The full variable domain, its missing parts supplied by reference TRBV28 and TRBJ2-7, is DVKVTQSSRYLVKRTGEKVFLECVQDMDHENMFWYRQDPGLGLRLIYFSYDVKMKEKGDIPEGYSVSREKKERFSLILESASTNQTSMYLCASSLGQGLRMDEQYFGPGTRLTVT.

A note on this clone: The same CDR3 arises from other DNA sequences in this sample as well. The chain couples TRBV18 to TRBJ1-1; 9 bases map to TRBD1. Germline CDR1 reads KGHSH; CDR2 reads LQKENI. CDR3 length: 14 residues. Unmatched junction bases numbered 3, after V lost 3 bases and J lost 4 bases. Here the CDR3 reads CASSPQQGATEAFF. In DNA form, the CDR3 reads TGTGCCAGCTCACCTCAACAGGGGGCCACTGAAGCTTTCTTT.

The J gene is TRBJ2-5, the V gene TRBV13, with D unresolved. CDR3 size: 14 residues. The V gene lost 3 bases and the J gene lost 4 bases, with 12 bases spanning the gap. Germline V gene lookup returns CDR1 PRHDT and CDR2 FYEKMQ (reference sequence). The CDR3 DNA reads TGTGCCAGCAGCTTCGGGTTTTTCCGAGAGACCCAGTACTTC. It encodes CASSFGFFRETQYF.

This clone is a singleton in its sample. V is TRBV5-4 and J is TRBJ2-5, with TRBD1 identical over 11 bases. The V gene's germline CDR1 is SGHNT and CDR2 YYREEE (reference sequence). The CDR3 is made up of 16 amino acids. V gave up 3 bases and J gave up 5 bases; unmatched junction bases: 9. This CDR3 reads CASSSGGQGVAETQYF. In nucleotides, the CDR3 is TGTGCCAGCAGCTCTGGGGGACAGGGGGTGGCGGAGACCCAGTACTTC.

The chain combines TRBV28 with TRBJ2-5; TRBD1 aligns across 7 bases. The CDR3 length is 14 residues. Germline CDR1 reads MDHEN; CDR2 reads SYDVKM. Germline trimming cut 8 bases from V and 1 base from J; bases unmatched to any gene: 7. Written as DNA, the CDR3 is TGTGCCAGCCGACAGGGCGGAACCCAAGAGACCCAGTACTTC. It specifies CASRQGGTQETQYF.

The chain carries TRBV6-5 and TRBJ1-2; 7 bases align to TRBD1. This CDR3 spans 13 amino acids. The germline V gene encodes CDR1 MNHEY and CDR2 SVGAGI. V shed 7 bases and J 7 bases; nucleotides not matched to a gene: 9. In nucleotides, the CDR3 is TGTGCCAGCACCCCGACAGGGTTTACTGGCTACACCTTC. This codes for CASTPTGFTGYTF.

The rearrangement links TRBV6-5 to TRBJ1-1, with 8 positions matching TRBD1. The CDR3 has 15 residues. Germline assignment: CDR1 MNHEY and CDR2 SVGAGI. Trimming took 5 bases from V and 4 from J; bases not matched to a gene: 9. CDR3 sequence (DNA): TGTGCCAGCAGTCGACCAGGGGGCGCGGGCACTGAAGCTTTCTTT. It is translated as CASSRPGGAGTEAFF.

V gene TRBV6-5 combines with J gene TRBJ1-6; D is perhaps TRBD1 (5 bases). This CDR3 has 14 amino acids. CDR1 and CDR2 from the germline V gene are MNHEY and SVGAGI. The ends were cut back, 2 bases at V and 9 bases at J, with 11 bases in the middle. In DNA, the CDR3 is TGTGCCAGCAGTTACGTTCAGGGAGGTTCACCCCTCCACTTT. Its translation: CASSYVQGGSPLHF.

V usage is TRBV28 and J usage is TRBJ2-5; 9 nucleotides line up with TRBD1. The length of the CDR3 is 13 residues. Germline V gives CDR1 MDHEN, CDR2 SYDVKM. The junction had 3 bases not matched to a gene; V was cut back by 4 bases and J by 6 bases. CDR3 nucleotides: TGTGCCAGCAGTTCGACAGGGGGACAGACCCAGTACTTC. Translating gives CASSSTGGQTQYF.

The rearrangement joins TRBV4-3 to TRBJ2-2, with unresolved D. Germline V CDR1 and CDR2: LGHNA, YSLEER. V dropped 0 bases and J dropped 5 bases, with 7 bases sitting between them. The CDR3 runs to 14 residues. This CDR3 reads CASSQDPGTGELFF. The CDR3 coding sequence is TGCGCCAGCAGCCAAGACCCCGGGACCGGGGAGCTGTTTTTT.

The chain joins TRBV21-1 to TRBJ1-1. TRBV21-1 is marked as a pseudogene. CDR3 length: 16 residues. CDR3 DNA: TGTGCCAGCAGATTGCTTGGCTACACAATTCGCACTGAAGCTTTCTTT. This sequence encodes CASRLLGYTIRTEAFF.

This clone was recorded once. This chain links TRBV27 with TRBJ1-1; D possibly corresponds to TRBD1 (6 bases). The V gene lost 6 bases and the J gene lost 2 bases, with 13 bases spanning the gap. This CDR3 comprises 14 residues. Germline lookup yields CDR1 MNHEY and CDR2 SMNVEV (reference sequence). This chain's CDR3 is CASRKQGRNTEAFF. In DNA, the CDR3 is TGTGCCAGCAGAAAACAGGGCCGAAACACTGAAGCTTTCTTT.